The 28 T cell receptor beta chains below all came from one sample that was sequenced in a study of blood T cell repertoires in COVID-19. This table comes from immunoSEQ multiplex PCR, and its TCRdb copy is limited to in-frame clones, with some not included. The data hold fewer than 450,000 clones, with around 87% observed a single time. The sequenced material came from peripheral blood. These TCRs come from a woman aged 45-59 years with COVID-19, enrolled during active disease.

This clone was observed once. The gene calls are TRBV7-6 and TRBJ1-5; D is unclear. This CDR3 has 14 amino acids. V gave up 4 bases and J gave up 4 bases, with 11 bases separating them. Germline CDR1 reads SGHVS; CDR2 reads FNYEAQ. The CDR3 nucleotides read TGTGCCAGCAGCTCTCGGGAAGGGAATCAGCCCCAGCATTTT. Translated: CASSSREGNQPQHF.

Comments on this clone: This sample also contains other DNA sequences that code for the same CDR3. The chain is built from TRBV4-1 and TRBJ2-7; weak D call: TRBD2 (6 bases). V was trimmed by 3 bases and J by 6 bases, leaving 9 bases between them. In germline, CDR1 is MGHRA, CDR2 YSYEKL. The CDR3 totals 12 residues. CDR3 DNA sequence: TGCGCCAGCAGCCAGGTGGGGGGCGAGCAGTACTTC. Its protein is CASSQVGGEQYF.

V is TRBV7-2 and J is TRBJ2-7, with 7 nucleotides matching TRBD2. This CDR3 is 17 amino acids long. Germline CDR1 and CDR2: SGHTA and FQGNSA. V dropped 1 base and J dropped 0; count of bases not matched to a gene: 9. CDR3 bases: TGTGCCAGCAGCTTAGAAGGTAGGGGCGGGGGCTCCTACGAGCAGTACTTC. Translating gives CASSLEGRGGGSYEQYF.

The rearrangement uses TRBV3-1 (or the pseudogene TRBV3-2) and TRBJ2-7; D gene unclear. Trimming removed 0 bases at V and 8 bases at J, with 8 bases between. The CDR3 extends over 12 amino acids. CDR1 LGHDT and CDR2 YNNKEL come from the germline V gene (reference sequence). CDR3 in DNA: TGTGCCAGCAGCCAAGATAGTACCAAGCAGTACTTC. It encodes CASSQDSTKQYF.

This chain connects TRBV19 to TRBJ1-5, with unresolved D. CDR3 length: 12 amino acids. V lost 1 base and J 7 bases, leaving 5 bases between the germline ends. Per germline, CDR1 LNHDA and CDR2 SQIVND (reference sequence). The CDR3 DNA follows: TGTGCCAGTAGTATAGGAGCCCAGCCCCAGCATTTT. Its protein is CASSIGAQPQHF.

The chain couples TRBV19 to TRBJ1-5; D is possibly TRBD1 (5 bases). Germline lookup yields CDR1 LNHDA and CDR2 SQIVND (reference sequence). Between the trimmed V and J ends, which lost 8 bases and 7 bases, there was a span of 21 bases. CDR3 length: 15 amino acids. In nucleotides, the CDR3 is TGTGCCAGTCTCAAGGCAGGGAAAAGGGGACAGCCCCAGCATTTT. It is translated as CASLKAGKRGQPQHF.

DNA of the CDR3: TGTGCCAGCAGCATAACTAGCGGGATATACAATGAGCAGTTCTTC. Protein sequence: CASSITSGIYNEQFF. The V and J genes are TRBV11-2 and TRBJ2-1; 10 positions agree with TRBD2. From germline, CDR1 is SGHAT and CDR2 FQNNGV. The J segment lost 4 bases and the V segment lost 5 bases, leaving 5 bases of the junction unmatched. The length of the CDR3 is 15 residues. Full variable domain (missing parts from reference TRBV11-2 and TRBJ2-1): EAGVAQSPRYKIIEKRQSVAFWCNPISGHATLYWYQQILGQGPKLLIQFQNNGVVDDSQLPKDRFSAERLKGVDSTLKIQPAKLEDSAVYLCASSITSGIYNEQFFGPGTRLTVL.

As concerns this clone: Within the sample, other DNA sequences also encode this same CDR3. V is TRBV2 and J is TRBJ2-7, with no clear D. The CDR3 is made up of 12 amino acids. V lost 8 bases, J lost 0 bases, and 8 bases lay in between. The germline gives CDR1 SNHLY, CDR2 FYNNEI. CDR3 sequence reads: CASSESSYEQYF. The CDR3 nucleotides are TGTGCCAGCTCCGAGAGCTCCTACGAGCAGTACTTC.

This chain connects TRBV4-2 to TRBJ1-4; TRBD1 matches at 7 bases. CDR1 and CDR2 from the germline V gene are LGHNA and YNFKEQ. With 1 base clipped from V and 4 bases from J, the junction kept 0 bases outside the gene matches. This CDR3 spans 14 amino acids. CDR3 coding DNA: TGTGCCAGCAGCCAAGGGACAGGTAATGAAAAACTGTTTTTT. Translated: CASSQGTGNEKLFF.

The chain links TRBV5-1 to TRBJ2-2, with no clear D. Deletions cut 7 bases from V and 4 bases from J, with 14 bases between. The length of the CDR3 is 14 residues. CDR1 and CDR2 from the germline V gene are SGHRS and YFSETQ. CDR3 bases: TGCGCCAGCTCCGGCGTGGGCGCCACCGGGGAGCTGTTTTTT. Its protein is CASSGVGATGELFF. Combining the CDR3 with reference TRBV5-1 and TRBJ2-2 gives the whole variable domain KAGVTQTPRYLIKTRGQQVTLSCSPISGHRSVSWYQQTPGQGLQFLFEYFSETQRNKGNFPGRFSGRQFSNSRSEMNVSTLELGDSALYLCASSGVGATGELFFGEGSRLTVL.

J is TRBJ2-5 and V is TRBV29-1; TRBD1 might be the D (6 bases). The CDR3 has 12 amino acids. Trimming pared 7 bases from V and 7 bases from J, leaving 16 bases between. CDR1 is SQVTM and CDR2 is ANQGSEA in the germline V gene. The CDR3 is CSETHQGGTQYF. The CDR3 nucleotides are TGCAGCGAGACCCATCAAGGGGGGACCCAGTACTTC.

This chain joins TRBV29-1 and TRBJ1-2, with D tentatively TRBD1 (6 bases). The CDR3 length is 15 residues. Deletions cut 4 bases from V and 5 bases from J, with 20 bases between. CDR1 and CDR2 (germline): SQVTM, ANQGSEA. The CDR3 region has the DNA TGCAGCGTTGTATCACAGGGCCAGGTTGGGTATGGCTACACCTTC. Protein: CSVVSQGQVGYGYTF.

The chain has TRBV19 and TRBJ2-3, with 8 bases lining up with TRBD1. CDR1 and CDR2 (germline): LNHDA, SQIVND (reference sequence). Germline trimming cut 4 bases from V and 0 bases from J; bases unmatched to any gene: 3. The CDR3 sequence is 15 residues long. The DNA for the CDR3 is TGTGCCAGTAGTAACAGGGGGGTCAGCACAGATACGCAGTATTTT. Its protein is CASSNRGVSTDTQYF.

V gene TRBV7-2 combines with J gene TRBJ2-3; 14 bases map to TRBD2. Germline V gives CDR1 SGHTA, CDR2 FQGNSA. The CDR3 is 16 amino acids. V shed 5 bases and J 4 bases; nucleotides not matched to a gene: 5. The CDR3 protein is CASSLGLAGVADTQYF. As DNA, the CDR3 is TGTGCCAGCAGCCTGGGACTAGCGGGAGTGGCAGATACGCAGTATTTT.

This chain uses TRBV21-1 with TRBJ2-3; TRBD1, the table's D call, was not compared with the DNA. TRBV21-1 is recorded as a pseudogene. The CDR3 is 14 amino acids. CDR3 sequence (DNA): TGTGCCAGCCGGACAGGGGGTAGCACAGATACGCAGTATTTT. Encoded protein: CASRTGGSTDTQYF.

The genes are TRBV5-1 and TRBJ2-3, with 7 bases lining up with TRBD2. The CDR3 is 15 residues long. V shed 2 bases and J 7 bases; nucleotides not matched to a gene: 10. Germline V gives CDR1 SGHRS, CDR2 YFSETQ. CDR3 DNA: TGCGCCAGCAGCTTAGTGACTACGGGGGGACATACGCAGTATTTT. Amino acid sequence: CASSLVTTGGHTQYF.

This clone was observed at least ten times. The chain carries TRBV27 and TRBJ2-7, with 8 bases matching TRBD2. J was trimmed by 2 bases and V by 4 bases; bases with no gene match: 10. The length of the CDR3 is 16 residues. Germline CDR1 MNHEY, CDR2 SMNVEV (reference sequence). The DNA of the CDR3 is TGTGCCAGCAGTTCCTCGGGAGGGCTTGGTACCTACGAGCAGTACTTC. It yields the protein CASSSSGGLGTYEQYF.

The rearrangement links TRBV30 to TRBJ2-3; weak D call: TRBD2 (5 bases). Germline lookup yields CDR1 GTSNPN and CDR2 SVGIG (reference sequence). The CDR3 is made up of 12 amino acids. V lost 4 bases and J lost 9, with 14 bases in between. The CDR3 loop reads CAWTVEGGTQYF. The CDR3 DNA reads TGTGCCTGGACTGTTGAAGGCGGGACGCAGTATTTT.

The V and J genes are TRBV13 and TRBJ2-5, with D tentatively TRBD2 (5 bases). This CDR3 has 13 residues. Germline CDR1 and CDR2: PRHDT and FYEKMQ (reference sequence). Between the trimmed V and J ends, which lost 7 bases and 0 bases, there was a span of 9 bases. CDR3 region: CASKWTDQETQYF. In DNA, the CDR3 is TGTGCCAGCAAATGGACTGACCAAGAGACCCAGTACTTC.

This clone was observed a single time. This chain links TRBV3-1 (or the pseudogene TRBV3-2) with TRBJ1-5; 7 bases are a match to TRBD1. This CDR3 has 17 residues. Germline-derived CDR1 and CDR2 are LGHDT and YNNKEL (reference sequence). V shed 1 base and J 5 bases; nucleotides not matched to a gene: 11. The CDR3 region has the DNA TGTGCCAGCAGCCAAGTCCCCCTACACAGGGGCGATCAGCCCCAGCATTTT. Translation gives CASSQVPLHRGDQPQHF.

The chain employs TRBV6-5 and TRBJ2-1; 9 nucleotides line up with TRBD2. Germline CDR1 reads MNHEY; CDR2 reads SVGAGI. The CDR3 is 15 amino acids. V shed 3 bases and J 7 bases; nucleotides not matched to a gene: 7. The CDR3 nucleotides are TGTGCCAGCAGTTATGGAGCGGGGGGCTTAAATGAGCAGTTCTTC. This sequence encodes CASSYGAGGLNEQFF.

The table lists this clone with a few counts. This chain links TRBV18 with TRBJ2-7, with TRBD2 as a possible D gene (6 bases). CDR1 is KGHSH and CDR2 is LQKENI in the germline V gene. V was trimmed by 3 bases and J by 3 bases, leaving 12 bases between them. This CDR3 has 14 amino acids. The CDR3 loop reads CASSPLASVYEQYF. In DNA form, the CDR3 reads TGTGCCAGCTCACCCCTAGCGTCAGTCTACGAGCAGTACTTC.

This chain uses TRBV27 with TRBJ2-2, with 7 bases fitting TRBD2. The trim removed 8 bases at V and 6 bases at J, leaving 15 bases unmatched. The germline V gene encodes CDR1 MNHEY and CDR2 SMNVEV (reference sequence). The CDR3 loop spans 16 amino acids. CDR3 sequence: CASGSVRTRVPGELFF. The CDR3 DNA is TGTGCCAGCGGATCCGTCCGGACTAGAGTCCCCGGGGAGCTGTTTTTT.

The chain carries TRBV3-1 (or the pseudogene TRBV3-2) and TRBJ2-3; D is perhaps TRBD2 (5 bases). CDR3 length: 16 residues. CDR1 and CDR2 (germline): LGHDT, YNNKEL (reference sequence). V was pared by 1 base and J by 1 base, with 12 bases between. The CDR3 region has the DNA TGTGCCAGCAGCCAAGGGGAGCGAGCTGGCACAGATACGCAGTATTTT. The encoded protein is CASSQGERAGTDTQYF.

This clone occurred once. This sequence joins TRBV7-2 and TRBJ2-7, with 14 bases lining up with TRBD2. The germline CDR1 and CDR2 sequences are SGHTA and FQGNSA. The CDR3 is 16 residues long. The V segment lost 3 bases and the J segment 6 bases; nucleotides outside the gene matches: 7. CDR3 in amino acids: CASSLGTSGGQGEQYF. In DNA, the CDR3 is TGTGCCAGCAGCTTGGGGACTAGCGGGGGCCAAGGCGAGCAGTACTTC.

CDR3 protein: CASSPQARVLNTGELFF. In nucleotides, the CDR3 is TGTGCCAGCAGCCCACAGGCACGGGTGTTGAACACCGGGGAGCTGTTTTTT. V gene TRBV7-6 combines with J gene TRBJ2-2; D perhaps matches TRBD1 (5 bases). Germline CDR1 and CDR2: SGHVS and FNYEAQ. This CDR3 contains 17 residues. Trimming stripped 5 bases from V and 1 base from J, with 17 bases between.

CDR3 residues: CASSTAGADTQYF. The CDR3 DNA sequence: TGTGCCAGTAGTACCGCAGGGGCAGATACGCAGTATTTT. The genes are TRBV19 and TRBJ2-3; possible D gene TRBD1, 6 bases. Trimming took 4 bases from V and 4 from J, leaving 9 bases between them. Germline V gene data show CDR1 as LNHDA and CDR2 as SQIVND (reference sequence). The CDR3 is 13 residues long.

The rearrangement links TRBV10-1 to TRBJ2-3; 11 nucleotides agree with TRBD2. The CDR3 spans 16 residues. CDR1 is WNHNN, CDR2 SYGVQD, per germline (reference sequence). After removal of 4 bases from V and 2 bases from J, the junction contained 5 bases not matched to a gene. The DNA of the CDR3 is TGCGCCAGCAGTGCACTAGCGGGGGACTTCACAGATACGCAGTATTTT. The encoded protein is CASSALAGDFTDTQYF.